This T cell receptor beta chain stems from a study of identical twins. Broader study findings: Out-of-frame TCR alpha sharing in monozygotic twins exceeded recombination model predictions. Insertion counts were lower in abundant cord blood beta clonotypes, a trend that memory repertoires did not show.

Template switching introduced a universal primer site, and the cDNA bore unique molecular identifiers. TCRdb analysed the 5' RACE reads with MiXCR anew, one entry per CDR3 protein. The data show approximately 300,000 distinct CDR3 sequences, with more than 8% seen just once and 6% to 8.5% held by the top ten. The ends were cut back, 1 base at V and 4 bases at J, with 17 bases in the middle. Germline lookup yields CDR1 LGHDT and CDR2 YNNKEL (reference sequence). The CDR3 is 16 amino acids. A few counts support this clonotype. Its antigen remains unidentified. The same sample was also studied in work on yellow fever vaccine responses in identical twins.

The sequence derives from a woman between 18 and 30 years old in good health. The source material was CD8+ T cells sorted from blood. The J gene is TRBJ2-7, the V gene TRBV3-1; maybe TRBD2 (6 bases). DNA of the CDR3: TGTGCCAGCAGCCAAGTTGCCCGGGACTTCGAATACGAGCAGTACTTC. It yields the protein CASSQVARDFEYEQYF.